This T cell receptor beta chain was sequenced during a study of cytomegalovirus exposure and HLA in healthy donors. Across the whole study: The study's early data release held about 80 million unique TCRs from HLA-typed donors. General observations from the study: Accurate prediction of HLA-A and HLA-B alleles (for most subjects) was reportedly achieved from TCR beta sequences. A later analysis reportedly identified an Asian-associated ancestry cluster as carrying fewer N-insertions than the 666-donor mean. With later analysis, a missense DCLRE1C variant became linked to TCR beta V- and J-gene trimming.

Primers: 60 Vbeta forward and 13 Jbeta reverse. Using immunoSEQ multiplex PCR, the repertoire was profiled, and TCRdb retains in-frame clones only, with some absent. Among 90,000 to 100,000 clones listed, less than 80% were seen once. As concerns this clone: Its matching antigen is unknown.

With 4 bases removed from V and 3 bases from J, the gap between germline ends came to 16 bases. The germline CDR1 and CDR2 sequences are SGHRS and YFSETQ. This CDR3 has 15 residues. Sequenced material: PBMCs. The chain has TRBV5-1 and TRBJ1-1; D remains ambiguous. The source is a boy younger than 18 in good health and CMV-seropositive. The DNA for the CDR3 is TGCGCCAGCAGCGACCTATCTTCCCGGGACACTGAAGCTTTCTTT. Its translation is CASSDLSSRDTEAFF.